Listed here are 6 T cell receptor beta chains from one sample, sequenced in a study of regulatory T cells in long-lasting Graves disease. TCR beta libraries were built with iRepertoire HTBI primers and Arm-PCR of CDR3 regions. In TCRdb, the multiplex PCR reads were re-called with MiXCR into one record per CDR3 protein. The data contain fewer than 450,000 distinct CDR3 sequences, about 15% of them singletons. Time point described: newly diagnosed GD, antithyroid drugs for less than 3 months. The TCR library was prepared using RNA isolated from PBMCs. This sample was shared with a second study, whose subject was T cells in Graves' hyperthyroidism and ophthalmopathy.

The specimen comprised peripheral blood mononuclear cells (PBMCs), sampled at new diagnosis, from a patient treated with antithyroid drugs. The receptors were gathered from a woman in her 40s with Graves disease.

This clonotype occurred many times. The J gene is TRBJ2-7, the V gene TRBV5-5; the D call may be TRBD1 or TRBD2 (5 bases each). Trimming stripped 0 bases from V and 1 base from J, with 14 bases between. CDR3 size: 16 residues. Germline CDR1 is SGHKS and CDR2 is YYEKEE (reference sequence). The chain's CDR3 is CASSLAMAGSSYEQYF. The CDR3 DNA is TGTGCCAGCAGCTTGGCCATGGCAGGGAGTTCCTACGAGCAGTACTTC.

CDR3 loop: CASSPSLGLVYNEQFF. CDR3 coding DNA: TGTGCCAGCTCACCATCCCTCGGGCTGGTCTACAATGAGCAGTTCTTC. The gene calls are TRBV18 and TRBJ2-1; D not resolved. Deletions cut 2 bases from V and 3 bases from J, with 14 bases between. Per germline, CDR1 KGHSH and CDR2 LQKENI. This CDR3 region has 16 residues.

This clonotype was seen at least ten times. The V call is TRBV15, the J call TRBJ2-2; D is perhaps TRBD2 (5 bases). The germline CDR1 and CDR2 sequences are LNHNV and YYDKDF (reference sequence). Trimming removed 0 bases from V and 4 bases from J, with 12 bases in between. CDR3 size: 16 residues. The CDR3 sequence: CATSRDVRAGTGELFF. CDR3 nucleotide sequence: TGTGCCACCAGCAGAGATGTGAGGGCAGGCACCGGGGAGCTGTTTTTT.

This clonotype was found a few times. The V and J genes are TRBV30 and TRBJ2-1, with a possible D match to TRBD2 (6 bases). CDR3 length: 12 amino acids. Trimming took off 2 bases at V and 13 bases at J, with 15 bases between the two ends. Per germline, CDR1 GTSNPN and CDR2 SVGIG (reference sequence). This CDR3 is CAWSYRTSLQFF. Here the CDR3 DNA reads TGTGCCTGGAGTTACCGAACTAGCCTACAGTTCTTC.

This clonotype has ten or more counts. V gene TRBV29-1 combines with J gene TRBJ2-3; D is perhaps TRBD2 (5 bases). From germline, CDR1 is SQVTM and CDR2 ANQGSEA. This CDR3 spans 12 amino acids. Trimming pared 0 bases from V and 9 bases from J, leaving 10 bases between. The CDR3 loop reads CSVEDRGYTQYF. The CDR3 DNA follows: TGCAGCGTTGAAGATCGGGGATACACGCAGTATTTT.

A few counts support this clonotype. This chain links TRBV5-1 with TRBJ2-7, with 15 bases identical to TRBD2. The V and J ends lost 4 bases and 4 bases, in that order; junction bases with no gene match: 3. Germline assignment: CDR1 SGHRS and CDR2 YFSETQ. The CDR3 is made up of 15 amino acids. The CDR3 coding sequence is TGCGCCAGCAGCCGGGGACTAGCGGGAGGATACGAGCAGTACTTC. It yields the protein CASSRGLAGGYEQYF.